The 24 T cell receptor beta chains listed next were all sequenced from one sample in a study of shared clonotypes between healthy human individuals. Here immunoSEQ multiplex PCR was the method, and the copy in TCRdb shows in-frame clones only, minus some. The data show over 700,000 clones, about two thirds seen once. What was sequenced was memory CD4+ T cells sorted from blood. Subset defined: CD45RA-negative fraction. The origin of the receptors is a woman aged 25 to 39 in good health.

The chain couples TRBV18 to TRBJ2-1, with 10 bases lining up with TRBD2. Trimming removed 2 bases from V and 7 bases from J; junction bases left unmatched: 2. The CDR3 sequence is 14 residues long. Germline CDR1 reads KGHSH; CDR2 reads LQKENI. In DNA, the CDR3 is TGTGCCAGCTCACCATTACTAGCGGGAAATGAGCAGTTCTTC. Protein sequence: CASSPLLAGNEQFF.

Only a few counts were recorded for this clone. The CDR3 DNA reads TGCGCCAGCAGCTTGGGACTCGGCGAGGCGTCCTACGAGCAGTACTTC. Translated, it gives CASSLGLGEASYEQYF. The gene calls are TRBV5-1 and TRBJ2-7; D is unclear. The CDR3 loop spans 16 amino acids. Trimming took off 0 bases at V and 1 base at J, with 14 bases between the two ends. The germline V gene has CDR1 SGHRS and CDR2 YFSETQ.

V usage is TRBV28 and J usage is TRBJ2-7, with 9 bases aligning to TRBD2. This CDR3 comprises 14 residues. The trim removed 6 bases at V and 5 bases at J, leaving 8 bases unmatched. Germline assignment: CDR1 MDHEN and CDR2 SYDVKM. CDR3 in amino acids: CASRSSGNRDEQYF. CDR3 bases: TGTGCCAGCAGATCTAGCGGGAACAGAGACGAGCAGTACTTC.

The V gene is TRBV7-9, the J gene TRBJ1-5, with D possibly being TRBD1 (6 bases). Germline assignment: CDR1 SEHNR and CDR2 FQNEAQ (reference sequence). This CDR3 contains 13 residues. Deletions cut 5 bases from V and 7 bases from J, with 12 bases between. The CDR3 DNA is TGTGCCAGCAGCCTCACAGGGAGCCAGCCCCAGCATTTT. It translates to CASSLTGSQPQHF.

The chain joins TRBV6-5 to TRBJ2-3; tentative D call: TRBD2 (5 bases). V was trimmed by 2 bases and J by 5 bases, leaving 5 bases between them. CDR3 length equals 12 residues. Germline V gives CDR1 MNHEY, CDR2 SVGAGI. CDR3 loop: CASSYRGDTQYF. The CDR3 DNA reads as TGTGCCAGCAGTTACCGGGGAGATACGCAGTATTTT.

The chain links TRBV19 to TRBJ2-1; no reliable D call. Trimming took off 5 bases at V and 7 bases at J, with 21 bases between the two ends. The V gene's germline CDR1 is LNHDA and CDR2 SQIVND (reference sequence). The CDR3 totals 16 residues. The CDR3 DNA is TGTGCCAGTAGTTTATCGAACCCCGGTGGGCCAAATGAGCAGTTCTTC. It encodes CASSLSNPGGPNEQFF.

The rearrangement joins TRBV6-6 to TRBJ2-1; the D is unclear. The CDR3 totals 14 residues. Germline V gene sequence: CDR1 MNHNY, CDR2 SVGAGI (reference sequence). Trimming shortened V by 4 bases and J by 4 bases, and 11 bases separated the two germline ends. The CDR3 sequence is CASSSLGAYNEQFF. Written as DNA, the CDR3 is TGTGCCAGCAGTTCCCTCGGCGCATACAATGAGCAGTTCTTC.

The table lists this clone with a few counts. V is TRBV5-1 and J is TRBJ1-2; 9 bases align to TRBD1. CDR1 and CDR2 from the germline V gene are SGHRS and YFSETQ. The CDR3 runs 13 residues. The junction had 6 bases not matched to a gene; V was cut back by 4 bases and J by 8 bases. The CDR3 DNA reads TGCGCCAGCAGCCAGGGACAGGGAGACGGCTACACCTTC. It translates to CASSQGQGDGYTF. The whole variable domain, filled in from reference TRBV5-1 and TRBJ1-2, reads KAGVTQTPRYLIKTRGQQVTLSCSPISGHRSVSWYQQTPGQGLQFLFEYFSETQRNKGNFPGRFSGRQFSNSRSEMNVSTLELGDSALYLCASSQGQGDGYTFGSGTRLTVV.

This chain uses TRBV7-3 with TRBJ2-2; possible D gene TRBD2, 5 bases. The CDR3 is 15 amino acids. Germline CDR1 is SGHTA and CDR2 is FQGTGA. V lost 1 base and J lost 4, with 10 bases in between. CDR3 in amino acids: CASSLNLGGTGELFF. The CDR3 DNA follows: TGTGCCAGCAGCTTAAATCTTGGAGGCACCGGGGAGCTGTTTTTT.

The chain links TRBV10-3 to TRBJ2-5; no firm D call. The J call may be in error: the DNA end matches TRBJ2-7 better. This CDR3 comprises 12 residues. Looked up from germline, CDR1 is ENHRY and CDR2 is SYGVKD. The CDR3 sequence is CAISGPAHEQYF. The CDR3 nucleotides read TGTGCCATCAGTGGTCCCGCCCACGAGCAGTACTTC.

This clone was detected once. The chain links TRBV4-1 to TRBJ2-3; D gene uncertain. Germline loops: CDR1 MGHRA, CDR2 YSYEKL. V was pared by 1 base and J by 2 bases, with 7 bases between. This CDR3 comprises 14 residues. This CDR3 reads CASSQAQNTDTQYF. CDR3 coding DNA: TGCGCCAGCAGCCAAGCACAGAACACAGATACGCAGTATTTT.

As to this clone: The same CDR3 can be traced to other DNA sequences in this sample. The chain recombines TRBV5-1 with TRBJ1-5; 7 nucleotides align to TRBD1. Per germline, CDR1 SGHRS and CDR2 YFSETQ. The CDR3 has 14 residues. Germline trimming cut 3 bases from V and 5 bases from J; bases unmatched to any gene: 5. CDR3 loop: CASSSGQLDQPQHF. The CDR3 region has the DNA TGCGCCAGCAGCTCGGGACAGCTAGATCAGCCCCAGCATTTT.

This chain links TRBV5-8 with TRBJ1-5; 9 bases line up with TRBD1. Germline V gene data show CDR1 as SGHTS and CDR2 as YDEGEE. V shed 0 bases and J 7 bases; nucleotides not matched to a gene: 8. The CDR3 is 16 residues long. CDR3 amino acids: CASSLGDRVWGQPQHF. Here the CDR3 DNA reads TGTGCCAGCAGCTTGGGGGACAGGGTATGGGGACAGCCCCAGCATTTT.

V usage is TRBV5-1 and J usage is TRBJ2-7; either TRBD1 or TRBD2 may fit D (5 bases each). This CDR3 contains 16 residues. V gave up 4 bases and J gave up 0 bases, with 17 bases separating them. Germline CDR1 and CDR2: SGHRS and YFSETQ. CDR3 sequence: CASSLRARDGSYEQYF. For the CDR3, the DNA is TGCGCCAGCAGCCTACGCGCCCGGGACGGCTCCTACGAGCAGTACTTC.

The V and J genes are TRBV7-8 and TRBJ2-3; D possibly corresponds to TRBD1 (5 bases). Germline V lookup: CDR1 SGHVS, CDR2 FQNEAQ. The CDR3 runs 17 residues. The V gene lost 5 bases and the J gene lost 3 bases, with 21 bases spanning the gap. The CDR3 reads CASSVERGRPLTDTQYF. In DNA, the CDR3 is TGTGCCAGCAGCGTGGAAAGGGGCCGACCTCTAACAGATACGCAGTATTTT.

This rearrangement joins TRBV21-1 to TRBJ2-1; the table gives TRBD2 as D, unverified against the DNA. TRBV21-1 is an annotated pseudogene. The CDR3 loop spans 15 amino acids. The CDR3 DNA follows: TGTACCTGCCCTGGAAGCGGGAGTTCCCACAATGAGCAGTTCTTC. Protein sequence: CTCPGSGSSHNEQFF.

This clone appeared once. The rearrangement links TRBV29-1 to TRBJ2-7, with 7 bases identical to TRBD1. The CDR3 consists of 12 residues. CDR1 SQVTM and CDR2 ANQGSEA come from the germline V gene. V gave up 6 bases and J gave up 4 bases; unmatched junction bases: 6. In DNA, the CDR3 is TGCAGCGTAGGTCCAGGGGGATACGAGCAGTACTTC. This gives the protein CSVGPGGYEQYF.

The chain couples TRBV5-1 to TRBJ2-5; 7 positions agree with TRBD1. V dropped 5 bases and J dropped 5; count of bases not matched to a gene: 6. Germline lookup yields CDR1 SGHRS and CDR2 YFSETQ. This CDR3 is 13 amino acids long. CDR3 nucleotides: TGCGCCAGCAGGAGGGGGCTAGGTGAGACCCAGTACTTC. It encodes CASRRGLGETQYF.

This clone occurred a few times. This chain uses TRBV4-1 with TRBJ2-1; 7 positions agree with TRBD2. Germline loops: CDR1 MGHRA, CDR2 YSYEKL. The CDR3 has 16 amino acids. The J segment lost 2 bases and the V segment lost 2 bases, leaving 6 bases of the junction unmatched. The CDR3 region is CASSQQAGRAYNEQFF. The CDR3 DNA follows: TGCGCCAGCAGCCAACAAGCGGGACGCGCCTACAATGAGCAGTTCTTC.

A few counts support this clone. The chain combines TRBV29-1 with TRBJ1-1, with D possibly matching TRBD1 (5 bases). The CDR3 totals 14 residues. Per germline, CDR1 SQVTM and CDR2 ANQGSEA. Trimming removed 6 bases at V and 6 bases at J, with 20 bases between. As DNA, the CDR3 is TGCAGCGTCCGGACGCCTGGAGGGGAAGCTGAAGCTTTCTTT. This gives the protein CSVRTPGGEAEAFF.

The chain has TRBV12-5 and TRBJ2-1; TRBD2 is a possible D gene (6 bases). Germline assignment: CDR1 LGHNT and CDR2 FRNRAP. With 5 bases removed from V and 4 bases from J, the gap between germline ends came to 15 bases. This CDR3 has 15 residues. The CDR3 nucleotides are TGTGCTAGTGGTCTCCGGTTAGCGGAGTACAATGAGCAGTTCTTC. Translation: CASGLRLAEYNEQFF.

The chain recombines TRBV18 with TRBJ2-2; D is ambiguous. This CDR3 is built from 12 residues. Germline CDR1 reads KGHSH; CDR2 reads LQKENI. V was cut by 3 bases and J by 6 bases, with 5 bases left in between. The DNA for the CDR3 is TGTGCCAGCTCACCCAGTTCCGGGGAGCTGTTTTTT. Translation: CASSPSSGELFF.

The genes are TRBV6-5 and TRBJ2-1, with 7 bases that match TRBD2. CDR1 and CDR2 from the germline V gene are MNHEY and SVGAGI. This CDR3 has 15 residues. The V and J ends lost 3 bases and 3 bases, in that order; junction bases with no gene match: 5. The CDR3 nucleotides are TGTGCCAGCAGTTATAGGGCGGGAGTCTACAATGAGCAGTTCTTC. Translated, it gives CASSYRAGVYNEQFF.

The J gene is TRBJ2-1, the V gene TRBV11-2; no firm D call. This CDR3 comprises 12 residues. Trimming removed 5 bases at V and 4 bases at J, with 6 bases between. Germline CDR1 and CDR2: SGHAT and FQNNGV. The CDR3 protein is CASSPTYNEQFF. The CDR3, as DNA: TGTGCCAGCAGCCCCACTTACAATGAGCAGTTCTTC.